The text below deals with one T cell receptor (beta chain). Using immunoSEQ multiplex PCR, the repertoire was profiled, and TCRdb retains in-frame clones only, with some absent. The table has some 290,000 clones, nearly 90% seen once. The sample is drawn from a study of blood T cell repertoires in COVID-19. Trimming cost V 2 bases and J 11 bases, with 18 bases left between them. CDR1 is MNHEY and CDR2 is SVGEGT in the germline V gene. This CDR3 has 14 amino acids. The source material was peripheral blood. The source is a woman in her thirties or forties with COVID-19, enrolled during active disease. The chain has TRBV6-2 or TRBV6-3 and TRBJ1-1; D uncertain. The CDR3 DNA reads TGTGCCAGCAGTTACGTAACGGATCGGGTTTCTGCTTTCTTT. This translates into CASSYVTDRVSAFF.